This T cell receptor beta chain emerged from a study of Ad26.COV2.S vaccination and SARS-CoV-2 variants. Study context: Ad26.COV2.S, an intramuscular injection, was given once or twice 56 days apart.

As regards this clone: Other DNA sequences in this specimen translate into the identical CDR3.

The treatment here: some 19 received Ad26.COV2.S at low or high dose, single or two shots; a few received placebo; per-sample allocation not given. The samples were gathered on day 63 after the first injection of vaccine or placebo. This CDR3 has 13 amino acids. V was cut by 3 bases and J by 5 bases, with 8 bases left in between. Sequencing was performed with immunoSEQ multiplex PCR; in TCRdb, only in-frame clones are kept and a portion is missing. The repertoire consists of 430,000 or so clones, with 75% to 95% occurring once and the leading ten covering more than 9%. Sequences were derived from peripheral blood, sampled in a trial of Ad26.COV2.S vaccine versus placebo. The chain employs TRBV12-3 or TRBV12-4 and TRBJ1-5; no firm D call. The sequence was collected from a person aged 18-65 years who received the Ad26.COV2.S COVID-19 vaccine or a placebo. The CDR3: CASSFDRDQPQHF. In DNA form, the CDR3 reads TGTGCCAGCAGTTTCGACCGCGATCAGCCCCAGCATTTT.